The 27 T cell receptor beta chains given below trace back to one sample, sequenced in a study of CD4 T cells in relation to SARS-CoV-2 and coronaviruses. CD4+ T cells from unexposed donors were obtained before the COVID-19 pandemic (2011-2018). CD4+ T cells were isolated from the cells after around 11 days of culture. Method: immunoSEQ multiplex PCR; TCRdb's copy keeps in-frame clones and lacks some. The profile covers 20,000 or so clones, with about 80% appearing a single time and 15% to 20% taken by the ten largest. These receptors have no identified antigens. Material: CD4+ T cells from PBMCs, cultured in vitro. Every receptor here comes from a human donor in good health.

The V and J genes are TRBV18 and TRBJ2-5, with D tentatively TRBD2 (5 bases). V was pared by 1 base and J by 1 base, with 10 bases between. The CDR3 length is 15 residues. Per germline, CDR1 KGHSH and CDR2 LQKENI. CDR3 DNA: TGTGCCAGCTCACCACGGGCCGGAGGCCAAGAGACCCAGTACTTC. Protein: CASSPRAGGQETQYF.

The chain recombines TRBV19 with TRBJ1-1, with D tentatively TRBD1 (5 bases). V shed 3 bases and J shed 4 bases, with 9 bases lying between them. The V gene's germline CDR1 is LNHDA and CDR2 SQIVND (reference sequence). CDR3 size: 13 residues. DNA of the CDR3: TGTGCCAGTAGTATCCGTCAGGGCACTGAAGCTTTCTTT. This codes for CASSIRQGTEAFF.

This clone was picked up one time. The chain is built from TRBV3-1 (or the pseudogene TRBV3-2) and TRBJ1-2; 9 positions match TRBD1. The CDR3 is 14 residues long. Germline-derived CDR1 and CDR2 are LGHDT and YNNKEL (reference sequence). V was pared by 7 bases and J by 5 bases, with 8 bases of the junction left unmatched. CDR3 in amino acids: CASTSTGGAYGYTF. As DNA, the CDR3 is TGTGCCAGCACCAGTACAGGGGGCGCTTATGGCTACACCTTC.

The chain is built from TRBV24-1 and TRBJ1-1; no reliable D call. Germline assignment: CDR1 KGHDR and CDR2 SFDVKD. V was trimmed by 3 bases and J by 1 base, leaving 8 bases between them. This CDR3 is built from 14 residues. This CDR3 reads CATSDSTRNTEAFF. The CDR3 DNA is TGTGCCACCAGTGATAGTACAAGGAACACTGAAGCTTTCTTT.

The rearrangement links TRBV7-2 to TRBJ2-5; tentatively, D is TRBD1 (6 bases). Germline loops: CDR1 SGHTA, CDR2 FQGNSA. The CDR3 is made up of 13 amino acids. The V and J ends lost 5 bases and 7 bases respectively, with 14 bases between them. DNA for the CDR3: TGTGCCAGCAGCGCCAGGGGCGGTGGGACCCAGTACTTC. Translating gives CASSARGGGTQYF.

V is TRBV2 and J is TRBJ2-5; 7 bases are a match to TRBD1. V trimming: 1 base; J trimming: 3 bases; junction bases outside the gene matches: 5. Looked up from germline, CDR1 is SNHLY and CDR2 is FYNNEI. The CDR3 is 15 residues long. CDR3 DNA sequence: TGTGCCAGCAGTGAAGAAGGACAGGAAAAAGAGACCCAGTACTTC. Residues: CASSEEGQEKETQYF.

The chain joins TRBV30 to TRBJ2-1; weak D call: TRBD2 (6 bases). The V end was cut by 0 bases, the J end by 0 bases, with 15 bases between. Germline CDR1 GTSNPN, CDR2 SVGIG (reference sequence). The CDR3 loop spans 17 amino acids. CDR3 in amino acids: CAWSVQGGGSSYNEQFF. The CDR3 DNA is TGTGCCTGGAGTGTACAAGGTGGGGGGAGCTCCTACAATGAGCAGTTCTTC.

The sample holds one count of this clone. This chain uses TRBV12-3 or TRBV12-4 with TRBJ1-2; D possibly corresponds to TRBD1 (6 bases). The CDR3 is 13 residues long. V was shortened by 3 bases and J by 3 bases, with 8 bases between the two germline ends. DNA for the CDR3: TGTGCCAGCAGTTTTTCAGGGGACTATGGCTACACCTTC. Protein: CASSFSGDYGYTF.

Written as DNA, the CDR3 is TGTGCCAGCAGCTTAGTTCTAGCGGGAAAAGATACGCAGTATTTT. Protein: CASSLVLAGKDTQYF. This chain links TRBV7-9 with TRBJ2-3, with TRBD2 matching over 9 bases. V lost 1 base to trimming and J lost 5 bases; unmatched junction nucleotides: 4. This CDR3 is built from 15 residues. Germline V lookup: CDR1 SEHNR, CDR2 FQNEAQ (reference sequence).

This clone has just a few counts. The chain couples TRBV19 to TRBJ2-1, with D possibly matching TRBD2 (5 bases). CDR1 is LNHDA, CDR2 SQIVND, per germline (reference sequence). The ends were cut back, 7 bases at V and 0 bases at J, with 16 bases in the middle. The CDR3 is made up of 16 amino acids. This chain's CDR3 is CASNRVWRSSYNEQFF. Here the CDR3 DNA reads TGTGCCAGTAACCGGGTTTGGAGGAGCTCCTACAATGAGCAGTTCTTC.

The V and J genes are TRBV11-2 and TRBJ2-1, with a possible D match to TRBD1 (6 bases). Per the germline V gene, CDR1 is SGHAT and CDR2 is FQNNGV. The ends were cut back, 0 bases at V and 0 bases at J, with 9 bases in the middle. This CDR3 has 16 amino acids. The CDR3 loop is CASSLESGASYNEQFF. The CDR3 nucleotides are TGTGCCAGCAGCTTAGAATCAGGGGCCTCCTACAATGAGCAGTTCTTC.

This clone was observed a single time. J is TRBJ2-7 and V is TRBV12-5; 11 nucleotides line up with TRBD1. The CDR3 sequence is 13 residues long. Germline-derived CDR1 and CDR2 are LGHNT and FRNRAP. The V and J ends lost 5 bases and 10 bases, in that order; junction bases with no gene match: 7. The DNA of the CDR3 is TGTGCTAGTGGTCCGAGGACAGGGGGCGGTCAGTACTTC. Translation: CASGPRTGGGQYF.

The V and J genes are TRBV6-5 and TRBJ1-1; TRBD1 is a possible D gene (6 bases). The germline gives CDR1 MNHEY, CDR2 SVGAGI. The CDR3 runs to 14 residues. Trimming took off 7 bases at V and 1 base at J, with 13 bases between the two ends. In nucleotides, the CDR3 is TGTGCCAGCACCACAGGGCAGGCGAACACTGAAGCTTTCTTT. Its protein product is CASTTGQANTEAFF.

This clone was observed once. The rearrangement uses TRBV5-1 and TRBJ2-6, with a possible D match to TRBD1 (5 bases). CDR1 is SGHRS, CDR2 YFSETQ, per germline. Trimming cost V 4 bases and J 4 bases, with 12 bases left between them. The CDR3 has 15 amino acids. CDR3 nucleotides: TGCGCCAGCAGCCGGCCAGGGAACGGGGCCAACGTCCTGACTTTC. Translated, it gives CASSRPGNGANVLTF.

About this clone itself: The same CDR3 arises from other DNA sequences in this sample as well. CDR3 in amino acids: CASSYSLNTEAFF. In nucleotides, the CDR3 is TGTGCCAGCAGTTACTCCTTGAACACTGAAGCTTTCTTT. The chain uses TRBV6-5 and TRBJ1-1; D not resolved. The CDR3 runs to 13 residues. Germline V CDR1 and CDR2: MNHEY, SVGAGI. Trimming cost V 0 bases and J 0 bases, with 2 bases left between them.

The chain couples TRBV3-1 (or the pseudogene TRBV3-2) to TRBJ1-2, with unresolved D. CDR1 is LGHDT and CDR2 is YNNKEL in the germline V gene (reference sequence). The CDR3 contains 15 residues. Trimming shortened V by 4 bases and J by 7 bases, and 19 bases separated the two germline ends. DNA of the CDR3: TGTGCCAGCAGCCGATACACGGGAGAACCATCTGGCTACACCTTC. This sequence encodes CASSRYTGEPSGYTF.

The rearrangement uses TRBV27 and TRBJ1-1; D uncertain. The ends were cut back, 10 bases at V and 0 bases at J, with 12 bases in the middle. The CDR3 loop spans 13 amino acids. Germline CDR1 and CDR2: MNHEY and SMNVEV (reference sequence). This chain's CDR3 is CATQRTLNTEAFF. The CDR3, as DNA: TGTGCCACCCAAAGGACCTTGAACACTGAAGCTTTCTTT.

The genes are TRBV5-1 and TRBJ2-1; perhaps TRBD1 as D (5 bases). CDR3 length: 14 amino acids. V lost 3 bases and J lost 4, with 11 bases in between. Germline CDR1 reads SGHRS; CDR2 reads YFSETQ. The CDR3 coding sequence is TGCGCCAGCAGCTCCCCGGACACGTACAATGAGCAGTTCTTC. As protein: CASSSPDTYNEQFF.

V and J are TRBV21-1 and TRBJ2-7; the D call of TRBD2 is as the table states it, not checked on the DNA. TRBV21-1 is flagged as a pseudogene. This CDR3 spans 14 amino acids. The chain's CDR3 is CASSPTAGGVEQYF. CDR3 DNA sequence: TGTGCCAGCAGCCCCACCGCGGGGGGAGTCGAGCAGTACTTC.

This rearrangement joins TRBV3-1 (or the pseudogene TRBV3-2) to TRBJ2-1; D is ambiguous. Germline V gene sequence: CDR1 LGHDT, CDR2 YNNKEL (reference sequence). This CDR3 has 15 amino acids. Deletions cut 1 base from V and 8 bases from J, with 15 bases between. This CDR3 is CASSQGKWVGYEQFF. Written as DNA, the CDR3 is TGTGCCAGCAGCCAAGGGAAGTGGGTCGGGTATGAGCAGTTCTTC.

CDR3: CSVERPGSGDTQYF. The CDR3 coding sequence is TGCAGCGTTGAGCGTCCCGGGAGTGGAGATACGCAGTATTTT. V and J are TRBV29-1 and TRBJ2-3; TRBD2 might be the D (6 bases). V lost 3 bases and J 5 bases, leaving 15 bases between the germline ends. The CDR3 has 14 residues. CDR1 and CDR2 (germline): SQVTM, ANQGSEA.

CDR3 bases: TGTGCCAGCAGCTTAGGTGTGGTCAATTGGCAGTTCTTC. Translated, it gives CASSLGVVNWQFF. The rearrangement links TRBV7-8 to TRBJ2-1, with no clear D. Germline V gene sequence: CDR1 SGHVS, CDR2 FQNEAQ. The CDR3 loop spans 13 amino acids. The V gene lost 1 base and the J gene lost 12 bases, with 13 bases spanning the gap.

This clone showed up just once. The chain links TRBV2 to TRBJ2-1, with 7 bases identical to TRBD2. Germline V gives CDR1 SNHLY, CDR2 FYNNEI. The CDR3 consists of 15 residues. Trimming removed 6 bases from V and 8 bases from J; junction bases left unmatched: 13. DNA for the CDR3: TGTGCCAGCAGCTTCGGACTAGTTGGCTTGGATGAGCAGTTCTTC. This sequence encodes CASSFGLVGLDEQFF.

V gene TRBV10-2 combines with J gene TRBJ2-7; 9 bases are shared with TRBD2. With V trimmed by 3 bases and J by 3 bases, 3 bases remained unmatched. CDR3 size: 14 residues. Germline V lookup: CDR1 WSHSY, CDR2 SAAADI. This CDR3 reads CASSDGTSSYEQYF. CDR3 DNA sequence: TGCGCCAGCAGTGACGGGACTAGCAGCTACGAGCAGTACTTC.

This sequence joins TRBV10-1 and TRBJ1-1, with D possibly matching TRBD1 (5 bases). Germline assignment: CDR1 WNHNN and CDR2 SYGVQD (reference sequence). This CDR3 has 14 amino acids. Trimming stripped 9 bases from V and 2 bases from J, with 16 bases between. CDR3 bases: TGCGCCAGTTCTCGACAGAAAACAAACACTGAAGCTTTCTTT. This encodes CASSRQKTNTEAFF.

The chain uses TRBV4-1 and TRBJ2-7; TRBD2 agrees at 9 bases. Germline values: CDR1 MGHRA, CDR2 YSYEKL. V shed 1 base and J 5 bases; nucleotides not matched to a gene: 12. The CDR3 length is 17 residues. Written as DNA, the CDR3 is TGCGCCAGCAGCCAAGTTGGCGGGAGGGCCATTTTGAACGAGCAGTACTTC. This sequence encodes CASSQVGGRAILNEQYF.

The J gene is TRBJ2-7, the V gene TRBV24-1, with a weak D call TRBD1 (5 bases). The germline CDR1 and CDR2 sequences are KGHDR and SFDVKD. The CDR3 runs 12 residues. Trimming removed 8 bases from V and 7 bases from J, with 14 bases in between. The CDR3 nucleotides read TGTGCCACCAAGGGGTCACCTAGAGAGCAGTACTTC. It encodes CATKGSPREQYF.